This T cell receptor beta chain was sequenced during a study of CD8 T cells in ankylosing spondylitis. Study-level results: In synovial fluid and blood from reactive arthritis, some motif variants were previously reported. In peripheral blood, disease-linked CD8+ clones occurred at relatively low frequencies. In ankylosing spondylitis patients, matched synovial fluid reportedly showed significant enrichment of disease-linked clones. Characteristic, it appeared, of ankylosing spondylitis blood was a TCR beta motif of about eight highly homologous variants.

In making TCR beta libraries, quantitative 5'-RACE with molecular barcodes was used. One entry per CDR3 protein, called by TCRdb with MiXCR from the 5' RACE reads. This sample has more than 100,000 distinct CDR3 sequences, with roughly 17% found just once. As concerns this clonotype: Antigen unknown.

From germline, CDR1 is SGHTA and CDR2 FQGNSA. Trimming left V 0 bases short and J 2 bases short, with 14 bases between. The length of the CDR3 is 16 residues. This rearrangement joins TRBV7-2 to TRBJ2-7, with a possible D match to TRBD1 (6 bases). The sequenced material came from blood, either unsorted or a sorted T cell fraction (not recorded which). The receptor comes from a male donor with ankylosing spondylitis. As DNA, the CDR3 is TGTGCCAGCAGCTTAGCCTTCAGGGGTTTTGCCTACGAGCAGTACTTC. It encodes CASSLAFRGFAYEQYF.